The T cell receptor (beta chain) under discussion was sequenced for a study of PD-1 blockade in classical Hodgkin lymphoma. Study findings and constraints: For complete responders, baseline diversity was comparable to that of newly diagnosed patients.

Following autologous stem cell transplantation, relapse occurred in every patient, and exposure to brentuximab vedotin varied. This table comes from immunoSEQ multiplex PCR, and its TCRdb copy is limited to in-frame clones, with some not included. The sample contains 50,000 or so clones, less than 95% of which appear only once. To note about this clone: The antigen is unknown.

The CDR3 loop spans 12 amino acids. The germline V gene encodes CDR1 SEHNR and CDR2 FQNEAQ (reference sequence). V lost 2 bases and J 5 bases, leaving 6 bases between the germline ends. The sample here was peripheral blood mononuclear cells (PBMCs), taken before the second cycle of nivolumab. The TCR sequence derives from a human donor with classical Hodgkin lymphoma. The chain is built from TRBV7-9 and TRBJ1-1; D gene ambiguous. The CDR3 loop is CASSLYNTEAFF. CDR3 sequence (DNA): TGTGCCAGCAGCTTATATAATACTGAAGCTTTCTTT.